This T cell receptor beta chain stems from a study of beta chain features in type 1 diabetes. Study overall: Age, gender, cell numbers and subset yield matched between patients and controls. Cells sorted and examined across all samples totaled more than 90,000,000.

Reverse transcribing all isolated RNA meant expressed TCRB transcripts were sequenced. Some clones are missing from TCRdb's copy, which holds only in-frame ones; the method was immunoSEQ multiplex PCR. The profile shows some 200,000 clones, under 13% of them singletons. This clone was counted a few times. Its antigen remains unidentified. The CDR3 is made up of 15 amino acids. After removal of 2 bases from V and 0 bases from J, the junction contained 1 base not matched to a gene. Germline loops: CDR1 SNHLY, CDR2 FYNNEI. Findings of the study overall: Possible PCR preference for shorter templates applied equally to patients and controls. Insertions were fewer and deletions more numerous at VDJ junctions in type 1 diabetes patients.

The sequencing sample was made of central memory CD4+ T cells from blood. The chain is built from TRBV2 and TRBJ2-1; 7 bases are a match to TRBD2. The clonotype comes from a man aged 18-30 years in good health. CDR3 residues: CASSESSGSYNEQFF. The CDR3 bases are TGTGCCAGCAGTGAATCTAGCGGCTCCTACAATGAGCAGTTCTTC.